Following are 27 T cell receptor beta chains from one sample sequenced in a study of blood T cell repertoires in COVID-19. Sequencing was performed with immunoSEQ multiplex PCR; in TCRdb, only in-frame clones are kept and a portion is missing. The table lists roughly 53,000 clones, roughly 87% of them singletons. Sequencing input: peripheral blood. The receptors stem from a man in his sixties with acute or convalescent COVID-19.

This clone was seen once. The chain links TRBV6-6 to TRBJ1-2, with D possibly matching TRBD1 (5 bases). Germline-derived CDR1 and CDR2 are MNHNY and SVGAGI (reference sequence). The CDR3 has 13 residues. Trimming removed 7 bases at V and 2 bases at J, with 11 bases between. CDR3 loop: CASNPDRNYGYTF. The CDR3 nucleotides are TGTGCCAGCAATCCCGACAGAAACTATGGCTACACCTTC.

The V and J genes are TRBV2 and TRBJ2-2; weak D call: TRBD2 (6 bases). Germline CDR1 SNHLY, CDR2 FYNNEI. This CDR3 comprises 14 residues. With 7 bases removed from V and 4 bases from J, the gap between germline ends came to 13 bases. DNA of the CDR3: TGTGCCAGCAAGTTGGAGGGGACCACCGGGGAGCTGTTTTTT. Its protein is CASKLEGTTGELFF.

The V call is TRBV24-1, the J call TRBJ2-1; D might be TRBD2 (6 bases). In germline, CDR1 is KGHDR, CDR2 SFDVKD. The CDR3 loop spans 17 amino acids. Trimming took off 4 bases at V and 0 bases at J, with 15 bases between the two ends. The CDR3 DNA reads as TGTGCCACCAGTGACACTGGAGACGGGGGCTCCTACAATGAGCAGTTCTTC. Translation gives CATSDTGDGGSYNEQFF.

The V call is TRBV5-1, the J call TRBJ1-1; TRBD1 agrees at 7 bases. V lost 6 bases and J lost 0; bases outside the gene matches: 8. CDR1 and CDR2 from the germline V gene are SGHRS and YFSETQ. This CDR3 region has 15 residues. The CDR3 DNA reads as TGCGCCAGCAAAGAGGGGGCAGCGCTGAACACTGAAGCTTTCTTT. It codes for CASKEGAALNTEAFF.

This chain joins TRBV7-2 and TRBJ2-3; 10 nucleotides align to TRBD1. Germline CDR1 SGHTA, CDR2 FQGNSA. With V trimmed by 4 bases and J by 5 bases, 9 bases remained unmatched. This CDR3 comprises 16 residues. CDR3 sequence (DNA): TGTGCCAGCAGCTCCGAGGGGACAGGGGTTAGAGATACGCAGTATTTT. Amino acids: CASSSEGTGVRDTQYF.

This clone turned up a few times. The chain joins TRBV6-5 to TRBJ2-1; 7 nucleotides match TRBD1. The germline V gene encodes CDR1 MNHEY and CDR2 SVGAGI. V was pared by 10 bases and J by 6 bases, with 12 bases of the junction left unmatched. The CDR3 loop spans 14 amino acids. CDR3 bases: TGTGCCACTTCTCTTGGACAGGCGATCAATGAGCAGTTCTTC. Translation gives CATSLGQAINEQFF.

The chain recombines TRBV9 with TRBJ2-7, with 11 bases fitting TRBD2. This CDR3 is built from 15 residues. The V gene end was trimmed by 3 bases and the J gene end by 6 bases; junction bases not matched to a gene: 8. CDR1 and CDR2 from the germline V gene are SGDLS and YYNGEE. The CDR3 region is CASSAFSGGASEQYF. The CDR3 region has the DNA TGTGCCAGCAGCGCGTTTAGCGGGGGGGCCTCCGAGCAGTACTTC.

V gene TRBV7-6 combines with J gene TRBJ1-3; D possibly corresponds to TRBD1 (6 bases). The CDR3 extends over 14 amino acids. Trimming took off 9 bases at V and 3 bases at J, with 15 bases between the two ends. Germline CDR1 reads SGHVS; CDR2 reads FNYEAQ. The CDR3 DNA reads as TGTGCCAGTAAACAGGGAGGGGTTGGAAACACCATATATTTT. Its protein product is CASKQGGVGNTIYF.

This clone was seen a single time. The gene calls are TRBV29-1 and TRBJ2-2, with TRBD1 identical over 10 bases. The ends lost 4 bases at V and 5 bases at J; junction bases unmatched: 4. Looked up from germline, CDR1 is SQVTM and CDR2 is ANQGSEA. The CDR3 is 14 residues long. The CDR3 DNA follows: TGCAGCGTTGGGGGACAGGGGACAACCGGGGAGCTGTTTTTT. Encoded protein: CSVGGQGTTGELFF.

V usage is TRBV11-2 and J usage is TRBJ1-6; 8 nucleotides agree with TRBD1. After removal of 3 bases from V and 9 bases from J, the junction contained 7 bases not matched to a gene. Germline V gene lookup returns CDR1 SGHAT and CDR2 FQNNGV. This CDR3 comprises 15 residues. The CDR3 DNA sequence: TGTGCCAGCAGCTTCCCCACAGGGGGGATTTCACCCCTCCACTTT. Its translation: CASSFPTGGISPLHF.

The chain carries TRBV2 and TRBJ2-5; no clear D. The CDR3 extends over 11 amino acids. Looked up from germline, CDR1 is SNHLY and CDR2 is FYNNEI. The V end lost 6 bases, the J end lost 3 bases, and 5 bases lay between the germline ends. The CDR3 DNA is TGTGCCAGCAGCCCTAAAGAGACCCAGTACTTC. It codes for CASSPKETQYF.

This rearrangement joins TRBV5-6 to TRBJ1-2; D not certain. CDR1 SGHDT and CDR2 YYEEEE come from the germline V gene. This CDR3 has 14 amino acids. Trimming pared 2 bases from V and 1 base from J, leaving 9 bases between. The CDR3 DNA reads as TGTGCCAGCAGCTTACCCAGTTTTAACTATGGCTACACCTTC. Its translation: CASSLPSFNYGYTF. Together with reference TRBV5-6 and TRBJ1-2, the CDR3 gives the full variable domain: DAGVTQSPTHLIKTRGQQVTLRCSPKSGHDTVSWYQQALGQGPQFIFQYYEEEERQRGNFPDRFSGHQFPNYSSELNVNALLLGDSALYLCASSLPSFNYGYTFGSGTRLTVV.

The V gene is TRBV5-4, the J gene TRBJ2-3, with TRBD2 as a possible D gene (5 bases). CDR1 SGHNT and CDR2 YYREEE come from the germline V gene (reference sequence). This CDR3 has 14 amino acids. The V gene lost 9 bases and the J gene lost 6 bases, with 20 bases spanning the gap. CDR3 loop: CAISRAAQLDTQYF. The DNA for the CDR3 is TGTGCCATTTCGAGGGCGGCTCAGTTGGATACGCAGTATTTT.

This rearrangement joins TRBV7-2 to TRBJ1-4; 7 bases map to TRBD1. From germline, CDR1 is SGHTA and CDR2 FQGNSA. CDR3 size: 17 residues. V was clipped by 3 bases and J by 2 bases; unmatched bases: 9. CDR3 loop: CASSLGLGGLTNEKLFF. The CDR3 DNA reads TGTGCCAGCAGCTTGGGGCTAGGGGGCCTTACTAATGAAAAACTGTTTTTT.

The J gene is TRBJ1-2, the V gene TRBV6-1; D is uncertain. The CDR3 is 14 amino acids. V lost 2 bases, J lost 2 bases, and 9 bases lay in between. Germline V lookup: CDR1 MNHNS, CDR2 SASEGT. DNA of the CDR3: TGTGCCAGCAGTGAAATGAGAGGGAACTATGGCTACACCTTC. Amino acids: CASSEMRGNYGYTF.

The CDR3 protein is CASSISPGQIRVGYTF. CDR3 sequence (DNA): TGTGCCAGTAGTATAAGTCCGGGACAGATCCGTGTTGGCTACACCTTC. The V and J genes are TRBV19 and TRBJ1-2, with 7 bases fitting TRBD1. The V gene end was trimmed by 2 bases and the J gene end by 7 bases; junction bases not matched to a gene: 13. Germline values: CDR1 LNHDA, CDR2 SQIVND (reference sequence). The CDR3 consists of 16 residues. Combining the CDR3 with reference TRBV19 and TRBJ1-2 gives the whole variable domain DGGITQSPKYLFRKEGQNVTLSCEQNLNHDAMYWYRQDPGQGLRLIYYSQIVNDFQKGDIAEGYSVSREKKESFPLTVTSAQKNPTAFYLCASSISPGQIRVGYTFGSGTRLTVV.

This chain links TRBV5-4 with TRBJ1-1; D gene uncertain. V was shortened by 0 bases and J by 4 bases, with 13 bases between the two germline ends. The CDR3 runs to 15 residues. Looked up from germline, CDR1 is SGHNT and CDR2 is YYREEE (reference sequence). The CDR3 region has the DNA TGTGCCAGCAGCTTGGATGCGGGAAGCTTCACTGAAGCTTTCTTT. This encodes CASSLDAGSFTEAFF.

This chain joins TRBV7-8 and TRBJ2-2; a possible D gene is TRBD2 (7 bases). The V end lost 4 bases, the J end lost 4 bases, and 16 bases lay between the germline ends. The CDR3 sequence is 16 residues long. The germline V gene encodes CDR1 SGHVS and CDR2 FQNEAQ. The CDR3 is CASSSWGGSGTGELFF. CDR3 DNA: TGTGCCAGCAGCTCATGGGGGGGCTCTGGCACCGGGGAGCTGTTTTTT.

This rearrangement joins TRBV19 to TRBJ2-4, with 7 bases fitting TRBD2. The CDR3 loop spans 14 amino acids. Germline V gene lookup returns CDR1 LNHDA and CDR2 SQIVND (reference sequence). The V gene end was trimmed by 5 bases and the J gene end by 9 bases; junction bases not matched to a gene: 10. The CDR3 is CASSPGGLPGIQYF. CDR3 in DNA: TGTGCCAGTAGTCCGGGAGGATTACCCGGCATTCAGTACTTC.

The V and J genes are TRBV7-9 and TRBJ2-4; D might be TRBD2 (7 bases). Germline CDR1 and CDR2: SEHNR and FQNEAQ (reference sequence). The CDR3 spans 18 residues. V lost 0 bases, J lost 0 bases, and 15 bases lay in between. In nucleotides, the CDR3 is TGTGCCAGCAGCTTAGCCTCGGGGGGCATTCTAGCCAAAAACATTCAGTACTTC. Amino acids: CASSLASGGILAKNIQYF.

The chain carries TRBV5-1 and TRBJ2-3; D perhaps matches TRBD1 (6 bases). Trimming took 4 bases from V and 2 from J, leaving 11 bases between them. The CDR3 length is 14 residues. Looked up from germline, CDR1 is SGHRS and CDR2 is YFSETQ. This CDR3 reads CASSPGQNTDTQYF. CDR3 in DNA: TGCGCCAGCAGCCCCGGACAGAACACAGATACGCAGTATTTT.

This chain joins TRBV11-2 and TRBJ2-4, with D unresolved. The V end was cut by 2 bases, the J end by 9 bases, with 8 bases between. The CDR3 contains 12 residues. Germline V gene lookup returns CDR1 SGHAT and CDR2 FQNNGV. The DNA of the CDR3 is TGTGCCAGCAGCTTATCAGGCGTCATTCAGTACTTC. It codes for CASSLSGVIQYF.

The chain employs TRBV5-1 and TRBJ1-5, with 7 bases matching TRBD1. The CDR3 spans 14 residues. In germline, CDR1 is SGHRS, CDR2 YFSETQ. Unmatched junction bases numbered 2, after V lost 4 bases and J lost 1 base. The DNA for the CDR3 is TGCGCCAGCAGCACAGGGGAGAGCAATCAGCCCCAGCATTTT. Translated: CASSTGESNQPQHF.

The V call is TRBV5-1, the J call TRBJ2-7; unclear D gene. This CDR3 spans 15 amino acids. The V gene's germline CDR1 is SGHRS and CDR2 YFSETQ. V was trimmed by 0 bases and J by 3 bases, leaving 13 bases between them. CDR3 loop: CASSLETSNLYEQYF. The CDR3 DNA follows: TGCGCCAGCAGCTTGGAAACTTCCAACCTCTACGAGCAGTACTTC.

The chain has TRBV6-1 and TRBJ1-5; a weak D match, TRBD1 (6 bases). Trimming took off 2 bases at V and 5 bases at J, with 10 bases between the two ends. This CDR3 comprises 14 residues. CDR1 MNHNS and CDR2 SASEGT come from the germline V gene. The CDR3 region has the DNA TGTGCCAGCAGTGAAATGGGGGCGGATCAGCCCCAGCATTTT. Its protein product is CASSEMGADQPQHF.

V usage is TRBV6-5 and J usage is TRBJ2-7; D possibly corresponds to TRBD2 (5 bases). The CDR3 extends over 16 amino acids. Trimming took 0 bases from V and 0 from J, leaving 12 bases between them. CDR1 and CDR2 from the germline V gene are MNHEY and SVGAGI. The CDR3 reads CASSYSDRRGSYEQYF. CDR3 nucleotide sequence: TGTGCCAGCAGTTACTCAGACCGACGGGGCTCCTACGAGCAGTACTTC.

The CDR3 spells CASSDWTTYNEQFF. CDR3 DNA: TGTGCCAGCAGCGACTGGACTACCTACAATGAGCAGTTCTTC. The rearrangement joins TRBV11-2 to TRBJ2-1; weak D call: TRBD2 (6 bases). This CDR3 comprises 14 residues. Germline loops: CDR1 SGHAT, CDR2 FQNNGV. V was pared by 5 bases and J by 2 bases, with 10 bases between.